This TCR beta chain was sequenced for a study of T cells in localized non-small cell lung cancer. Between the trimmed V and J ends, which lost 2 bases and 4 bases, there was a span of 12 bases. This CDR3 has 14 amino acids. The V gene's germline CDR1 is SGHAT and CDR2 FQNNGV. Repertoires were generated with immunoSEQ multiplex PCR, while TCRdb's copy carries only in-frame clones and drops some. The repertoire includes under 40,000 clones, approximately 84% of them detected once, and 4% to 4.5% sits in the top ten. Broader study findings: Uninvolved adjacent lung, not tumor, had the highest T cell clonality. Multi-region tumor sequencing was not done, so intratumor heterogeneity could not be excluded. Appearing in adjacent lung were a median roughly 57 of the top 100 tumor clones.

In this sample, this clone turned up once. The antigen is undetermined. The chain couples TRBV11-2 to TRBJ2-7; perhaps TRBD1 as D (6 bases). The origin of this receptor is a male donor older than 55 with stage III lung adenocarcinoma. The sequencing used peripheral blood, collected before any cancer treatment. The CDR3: CASSLLQGSYEQYF. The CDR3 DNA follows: TGTGCCAGCAGCTTACTTCAGGGGAGTTACGAGCAGTACTTC.